This TCR beta chain derives from a study of T cell responses to AZD1222 COVID-19 vaccine. Study results and limitations: Nearly half of unique spike-specific TCRs reportedly avoided B.1.351 and B.1.1.7 mutated regions. There were mostly white British donors and more females than males, and clonal diversity was possibly underestimated. Among vaccine-associated CD4 TCRs, coverage spanned spike, with dominance at 160-218 and 743-854. Only after the peak T cell response were repertoires sampled.

Repertoires were generated with immunoSEQ multiplex PCR, while TCRdb's copy carries only in-frame clones and drops some. The sample holds around 94,000 clones; about 88% are singletons and the top ten take about 14%. Details on this clone: The antigen remains undetermined.

This TCR derives from an adult in good health. The sample in question was peripheral blood, obtained on day 0 of AZD1222 vaccination.

CDR3 nucleotide sequence: TGTGCCAGCAGCGCTCAGGGGCCCTCTGGAAACACCATATATTTT. Translating gives CASSAQGPSGNTIYF. V gene TRBV9 combines with J gene TRBJ1-3; D might be TRBD1 (6 bases). V lost 3 bases and J 0 bases, leaving 10 bases between the germline ends. The V gene's germline CDR1 is SGDLS and CDR2 YYNGEE. This CDR3 is built from 15 residues.